This TCR beta chain was identified in a study of cytomegalovirus exposure and HLA in healthy donors. The germline V gene has CDR1 SGHTA and CDR2 FQGNSA. V trimming: 5 bases; J trimming: 7 bases; junction bases outside the gene matches: 8. CDR3 length: 16 amino acids. The protocol was immunoSEQ multiplex PCR, while the TCRdb copy is restricted to in-frame clones and leaves out a portion. The repertoire holds approximately 280,000 clones, more than 75% seen once, with roughly 1% in the top ten. In the case of this clone: Its cognate antigen is unknown.

Regarding the study as a whole: Many donors shared some public TCRs, even though most TCR sequences were rare.

The receptor was derived from a woman aged 18-30 years in good health and CMV-seronegative. The sequencing input was PBMCs. The chain recombines TRBV7-2 with TRBJ2-7; 16 nucleotides match TRBD2. CDR3 nucleotide sequence: TGTGCCAGCAGCCAGGGACTAGCGGGAGGGCCTAGGGAGCAGTACTTC. This sequence encodes CASSQGLAGGPREQYF.